This T cell receptor (beta chain) comes out of a study of blood T cells in healthy people across ages. This clonotype has more than one count but fewer than ten. The antigen is not known. The V segment lost 0 bases and the J segment 8 bases; nucleotides outside the gene matches: 9. Germline lookup yields CDR1 ENHRY and CDR2 SYGVKD. The CDR3 runs 16 residues. The study recruited healthy Caucasian donors from Russia who were aged about 6 to 90. Alongside a J-beta primer mix, a sample-barcoded 5' primer served in a second PCR lasting roughly 7 to 11 cycles. TCRdb called the 5' RACE reads again in MiXCR, with one record for every CDR3 protein. The table shows 1,100,000 or so distinct CDR3 sequences, with 35% to 55% occurring only once. Notes on the study in general: As age increased, TCR beta diversity per million T cells fell in a roughly linear fashion.

This clonotype originated in a woman in her sixties or seventies in good health. Sequencing used blood. V usage is TRBV10-3 and J usage is TRBJ2-1; TRBD2 matches at 8 bases. CDR3 DNA sequence: TGTGCCATCAGTGAGTCGTTGGGACTAGGGCCCCATGAGCAGTTCTTC. Translated, it gives CAISESLGLGPHEQFF.